These 17 T cell receptor beta chains were all obtained from the same sample, sequenced in a study of blood T cell repertoires in COVID-19. Measured with immunoSEQ multiplex PCR; TCRdb has only the in-frame clones, and not every one. Among over 60,000 clones listed, approximately 80% were seen once. The sample taken for sequencing was peripheral blood. The receptors stem from an elderly man with active COVID-19.

This clone came up once. The chain has TRBV5-1 and TRBJ2-3; 11 bases map to TRBD2. V was clipped by 0 bases and J by 2 bases; unmatched bases: 2. The CDR3 sequence is 16 residues long. CDR1 and CDR2 (germline): SGHRS, YFSETQ. CDR3 in amino acids: CASSLASGGYTDTQYF. CDR3 nucleotides: TGCGCCAGCAGCTTGGCTAGCGGGGGGTACACAGATACGCAGTATTTT. Using reference TRBV5-1 and TRBJ2-3 for the parts outside the CDR3, the full variable domain is KAGVTQTPRYLIKTRGQQVTLSCSPISGHRSVSWYQQTPGQGLQFLFEYFSETQRNKGNFPGRFSGRQFSNSRSEMNVSTLELGDSALYLCASSLASGGYTDTQYFGPGTRLTVL.

This chain uses TRBV4-3 with TRBJ2-7, with TRBD2 as a possible D gene (5 bases). Germline loops: CDR1 LGHNA, CDR2 YSLEER. Trimming removed 2 bases from V and 0 bases from J, with 11 bases in between. CDR3 length equals 15 residues. This CDR3 is CASSQSIGSSYEQYF. CDR3 DNA sequence: TGCGCCAGCAGCCAATCTATAGGGAGCTCCTACGAGCAGTACTTC.

The rearrangement links TRBV19 to TRBJ1-5, with D tentatively TRBD1 (5 bases). The CDR3 runs to 14 residues. V lost 5 bases and J 4 bases, leaving 12 bases between the germline ends. CDR1 is LNHDA and CDR2 is SQIVND in the germline V gene (reference sequence). CDR3 coding DNA: TGTGCCAGTAGTTTGGGGCAGAAAAATCAGCCCCAGCATTTT. Translated: CASSLGQKNQPQHF.

This clone was detected only once. The J gene is TRBJ2-3, the V gene TRBV19; 10 bases agree with TRBD2. V was clipped by 4 bases and J by 2 bases; unmatched bases: 3. Germline CDR1 LNHDA, CDR2 SQIVND (reference sequence). The CDR3 loop spans 15 amino acids. The CDR3: CASSTLAGPTDTQYF. CDR3 nucleotide sequence: TGTGCCAGTAGTACACTAGCGGGGCCCACAGATACGCAGTATTTT. The full variable domain, completed using reference TRBV19 and TRBJ2-3, is DGGITQSPKYLFRKEGQNVTLSCEQNLNHDAMYWYRQDPGQGLRLIYYSQIVNDFQKGDIAEGYSVSREKKESFPLTVTSAQKNPTAFYLCASSTLAGPTDTQYFGPGTRLTVL.

J is TRBJ2-2 and V is TRBV5-1; 7 positions agree with TRBD1. In germline, CDR1 is SGHRS, CDR2 YFSETQ. The CDR3 sequence is 15 residues long. The J segment lost 4 bases and the V segment lost 4 bases, leaving 7 bases of the junction unmatched. CDR3 in DNA: TGCGCCAGCAGCATCGACAGGGATCGCACCGGGGAGCTGTTTTTT. This codes for CASSIDRDRTGELFF. Complete variable domain (other parts from reference TRBV5-1 and TRBJ2-2): KAGVTQTPRYLIKTRGQQVTLSCSPISGHRSVSWYQQTPGQGLQFLFEYFSETQRNKGNFPGRFSGRQFSNSRSEMNVSTLELGDSALYLCASSIDRDRTGELFFGEGSRLTVL.

This chain joins TRBV7-9 and TRBJ2-3; the D is unclear. Germline CDR1 SEHNR, CDR2 FQNEAQ (reference sequence). The CDR3 sequence is 15 residues long. Between the trimmed V and J ends, which lost 2 bases and 0 bases, there was a span of 9 bases. The CDR3 loop is CASSLSFSSTDTQYF. CDR3 nucleotide sequence: TGTGCCAGCAGCTTATCTTTCTCTAGCACAGATACGCAGTATTTT.

The J gene is TRBJ2-4, the V gene TRBV9; D unclear. From germline, CDR1 is SGDLS and CDR2 YYNGEE. Between the trimmed V and J ends, which lost 0 bases and 2 bases, there was a span of 9 bases. This CDR3 spans 15 amino acids. The CDR3 DNA sequence: TGTGCCAGCAGCGTAGGAGTGGAGTCCAAAAACATTCAGTACTTC. Its protein is CASSVGVESKNIQYF.

The chain uses TRBV5-4 and TRBJ2-3, with 8 bases matching TRBD2. The length of the CDR3 is 17 residues. Looked up from germline, CDR1 is SGHNT and CDR2 is YYREEE (reference sequence). The trim removed 4 bases at V and 6 bases at J, leaving 16 bases unmatched. CDR3 sequence reads: CASSPVGAGALADTQYF. The CDR3 DNA sequence: TGTGCCAGCAGCCCTGTGGGAGCGGGGGCCCTAGCGGATACGCAGTATTTT. Full variable domain (rest looked up from reference TRBV5-4 and TRBJ2-3): ETGVTQSPTHLIKTRGQQVTLRCSSQSGHNTVSWYQQALGQGPQFIFQYYREEENGRGNFPPRFSGLQFPNYSSELNVNALELDDSALYLCASSPVGAGALADTQYFGPGTRLTVL.

The V gene is TRBV7-3, the J gene TRBJ1-1; D ambiguous. V lost 2 bases and J 5 bases, leaving 12 bases between the germline ends. CDR3 length equals 14 residues. Germline V CDR1 and CDR2: SGHTA, FQGTGA. The DNA for the CDR3 is TGTGCCAGCAGCTTAGACCGGGGTGGGACTGAAGCTTTCTTT. Residues: CASSLDRGGTEAFF. The variable domain in full, with the rest retrieved from reference TRBV7-3 and TRBJ1-1, is GAGVSQTPSNKVTEKGKYVELRCDPISGHTALYWYRQSLGQGPEFLIYFQGTGAADDSGLPNDRFFAVRPEGSVSTLKIQRTERGDSAVYLCASSLDRGGTEAFFGQGTRLTVV.

This chain joins TRBV3-1 (or the pseudogene TRBV3-2) and TRBJ1-1; D is unresolved. CDR1 LGHDT and CDR2 YNNKEL come from the germline V gene (reference sequence). The length of the CDR3 is 14 residues. Between the trimmed V and J ends, which lost 4 bases and 0 bases, there was a span of 9 bases. CDR3 sequence: CASSPPKMNTEAFF. The CDR3 bases are TGTGCCAGCAGCCCCCCCAAAATGAACACTGAAGCTTTCTTT.

This chain connects TRBV5-4 to TRBJ2-2, with D possibly TRBD1 on 5 matching bases. Trimming removed 4 bases at V and 0 bases at J, with 10 bases between. Germline CDR1 is SGHNT and CDR2 is YYREEE (reference sequence). The CDR3 spans 15 residues. CDR3 protein: CASSDQGPNTGELFF. The CDR3 DNA sequence: TGTGCCAGCAGCGATCAGGGTCCGAACACCGGGGAGCTGTTTTTT.

This chain uses TRBV9 with TRBJ1-4; 10 bases map to TRBD1. CDR1 and CDR2 (germline): SGDLS, YYNGEE. This CDR3 contains 14 residues. V lost 4 bases and J lost 6; bases outside the gene matches: 3. The CDR3 protein is CASSSGTGDEKLFF. In DNA form, the CDR3 reads TGTGCCAGCAGCTCAGGGACAGGGGATGAAAAACTGTTTTTT. Filled out from reference TRBV9 and TRBJ1-4, the complete variable domain reads DSGVTQTPKHLITATGQRVTLRCSPRSGDLSVYWYQQSLDQGLQFLIQYYNGEERAKGNILERFSAQQFPDLHSELNLSSLELGDSALYFCASSSGTGDEKLFFGSGTQLSVL.

This clone came up a few times. The chain uses TRBV19 and TRBJ2-7; D possibly corresponds to TRBD1 (5 bases). V dropped 10 bases and J dropped 3 bases, with 16 bases sitting between them. Per the germline V gene, CDR1 is LNHDA and CDR2 is SQIVND (reference sequence). The CDR3 has 13 amino acids. The CDR3 bases are TGTGCCACTGCAGGGTTCGACAACTACGAGCAGTACTTC. Encoded protein: CATAGFDNYEQYF.

The chain joins TRBV27 to TRBJ1-5, with TRBD1 matching over 7 bases. V dropped 3 bases and J dropped 7; count of bases not matched to a gene: 6. The CDR3 contains 14 residues. From germline, CDR1 is MNHEY and CDR2 SMNVEV (reference sequence). CDR3 amino acids: CASSLGQSLQPQHF. DNA of the CDR3: TGTGCCAGCAGTTTGGGACAGTCCTTGCAGCCCCAGCATTTT.

This rearrangement joins TRBV3-1 (or the pseudogene TRBV3-2) to TRBJ2-7; 9 positions agree with TRBD1. The CDR3 is 16 residues long. Germline CDR1 reads LGHDT; CDR2 reads YNNKEL (reference sequence). The J segment lost 2 bases and the V segment lost 2 bases, leaving 7 bases of the junction unmatched. DNA for the CDR3: TGTGCCAGCAGCCAATACCCCGGGACAGGGACCTACGAGCAGTACTTC. Its protein is CASSQYPGTGTYEQYF.

The chain combines TRBV3-1 (or the pseudogene TRBV3-2) with TRBJ1-3, with TRBD1 identical over 9 bases. CDR3 length: 19 residues. The germline gives CDR1 LGHDT, CDR2 YNNKEL (reference sequence). With V trimmed by 5 bases and J by 3 bases, 17 bases remained unmatched. The CDR3 sequence is CASSSIPGQGKGYGNTIYF. The CDR3 coding sequence is TGTGCCAGCAGCTCAATACCGGGACAGGGAAAGGGATATGGAAACACCATATATTTT.

This chain connects TRBV7-2 to TRBJ1-1, with 8 bases aligning to TRBD1. The trim removed 3 bases at V and 4 bases at J, leaving 7 bases unmatched. The CDR3 runs 15 residues. Germline V gives CDR1 SGHTA, CDR2 FQGNSA. The CDR3 DNA is TGTGCCAGCAGCTTCCACGGACAGGGTCCCACTGAAGCTTTCTTT. Translation gives CASSFHGQGPTEAFF. Combining the CDR3 with reference TRBV7-2 and TRBJ1-1 gives the whole variable domain GAGVSQSPSNKVTEKGKDVELRCDPISGHTALYWYRQSLGQGLEFLIYFQGNSAPDKSGLPSDRFSAERTGGSVSTLTIQRTQQEDSAVYLCASSFHGQGPTEAFFGQGTRLTVV.